The clone carrying this T cell receptor beta chain was counted between two and nine times. Antigen: not known. This entry is derived from a study of T cell repertoires in cytomegalovirus infection. TCRdb recomputed calls from the reads with MiXCR, one row per CDR3 protein. The sample contains 600,000 to 700,000 distinct CDR3 sequences, around 30% of which appear only once. This CDR3 has 16 amino acids. Germline CDR1 MNHEY, CDR2 SVGAGI. V lost 6 bases, J lost 1 base, and 16 bases lay in between. The chain combines TRBV6-5 with TRBJ2-1, with a tentative D call TRBD2 (7 bases). The TCR comes from a human donor in good health (CMV status not recorded). Some clones in this sample may be carry-over from other donors' samples. The starting material was cultured PBMCs, obtained from culture after CMV antigen stimulation. The CDR3 region is CASRPEGGASYNEQFF. As DNA, the CDR3 is TGTGCCAGCAGGCCTGAAGGGGGGGCATCCTACAATGAGCAGTTCTTC.